These 11 T cell receptor beta chains originate from one sample sequenced in a study of identifying expanded T cells in peripheral blood (dated by TCRdb to the late 2010s). Library method: the immunoSEQ multiplex PCR assay. Sourced from immuneACCESS, this table was stored by TCRdb with only in-frame sequences that have V and J called. A share of the clones is absent; for the studies checked, an unresolved V gene accounts for under half, and the remainder has no known explanation. The sample yields tens of thousands of clones; more than 70% were counted once. The ten top clones hold approximately 4% of the sample. Sequenced sample: blood. The source is a person aged 18 to 75 in good health.

The chain recombines TRBV18 with TRBJ2-7; maybe TRBD2 (5 bases). The CDR3 spans 16 residues. Germline CDR1 is KGHSH and CDR2 is LQKENI. V lost 0 bases, J lost 5 bases, and 17 bases lay in between. In nucleotides, the CDR3 is TGTGCCAGCTCACCACCGGTTGGACTGGCAGTGGACGAGCAGTACTTC. Its translation is CASSPPVGLAVDEQYF.

The chain couples TRBV4-2 to TRBJ2-2, with unresolved D. V lost 1 base and J 3 bases, leaving 15 bases between the germline ends. The V gene's germline CDR1 is LGHNA and CDR2 YNFKEQ. The length of the CDR3 is 17 residues. For the CDR3, the DNA is TGTGCCAGCAGCCAAGGTCAGAGACTTACGTACACCGGGGAGCTGTTTTTT. Protein sequence: CASSQGQRLTYTGELFF.

This clone came up once. The chain has TRBV19 and TRBJ2-3, with D unresolved. Trimming shortened V by 6 bases and J by 5 bases, and 15 bases separated the two germline ends. The CDR3 extends over 14 amino acids. Germline CDR1 and CDR2: LNHDA and SQIVND (reference sequence). CDR3 loop: CASRSELGRDTQYF. The CDR3 DNA reads as TGTGCCAGTAGATCGGAGCTAGGGCGAGATACGCAGTATTTT.

The rearrangement links TRBV18 to TRBJ2-7; TRBD1 or TRBD2 may be the D gene (6 bases each). This CDR3 region has 18 residues. Germline V gene sequence: CDR1 KGHSH, CDR2 LQKENI. With 3 bases removed from V and 0 bases from J, the gap between germline ends came to 21 bases. The CDR3 is CASSPRPPGGWGSYEQYF. DNA for the CDR3: TGTGCCAGCTCACCCCGACCTCCCGGGGGCTGGGGCTCCTACGAGCAGTACTTC.

The chain employs TRBV7-8 and TRBJ2-1; 10 bases line up with TRBD2. This CDR3 is 15 amino acids long. In germline, CDR1 is SGHVS, CDR2 FQNEAQ. Germline trimming cut 4 bases from V and 5 bases from J; bases unmatched to any gene: 5. The CDR3 coding sequence is TGTGCCAGCAGCTCCCTAGCGGGGGCGAACAATGAGCAGTTCTTC. This translates into CASSSLAGANNEQFF.

This chain's CDR3 is CASSLRQGESPYNSPLHF. As DNA, the CDR3 is TGTGCCAGCAGCCTCCGACAGGGGGAGTCCCCCTATAATTCACCCCTCCACTTT. The chain carries TRBV7-9 and TRBJ1-6; TRBD1 agrees at 9 bases. V lost 5 bases and J lost 2; bases outside the gene matches: 10. Germline values: CDR1 SEHNR, CDR2 FQNEAQ (reference sequence). This CDR3 is 18 amino acids long. Drawing the rest from reference TRBV7-9 and TRBJ1-6, the complete variable domain is DTGVSQNPRHKITKRGQNVTFRCDPISEHNRLYWYRQTLGQGPEFLTYFQNEAQLEKSRLLSDRFSAERPKGSFSTLEIQRTEQGDSAMYLCASSLRQGESPYNSPLHFGNGTRLTVT.

The rearrangement links TRBV6-1 to TRBJ2-5; the D is unclear. Germline-derived CDR1 and CDR2 are MNHNS and SASEGT. The CDR3 length is 16 residues. Trimming removed 1 base from V and 4 bases from J, with 16 bases in between. In DNA form, the CDR3 reads TGTGCCAGCAGTGAAGGTTTGGACGGATGGTCAGAGACCCAGTACTTC. It specifies CASSEGLDGWSETQYF.

CDR3 nucleotide sequence: TGTGCCAGCGGAAAGTTGGGGACAGGGGAAAGGAACTATGGCTACACCTTC. Protein sequence: CASGKLGTGERNYGYTF. V gene TRBV5-6 combines with J gene TRBJ1-2; TRBD1 matches 10 bases. CDR1 is SGHDT and CDR2 is YYEEEE in the germline V gene. The CDR3 covers 17 residues. J lost 2 bases, V lost 7 bases, and 14 bases had no gene match. Variable domain in full (rest from reference TRBV5-6 and TRBJ1-2): DAGVTQSPTHLIKTRGQQVTLRCSPKSGHDTVSWYQQALGQGPQFIFQYYEEEERQRGNFPDRFSGHQFPNYSSELNVNALLLGDSALYLCASGKLGTGERNYGYTFGSGTRLTVV.

The J gene is TRBJ1-5, the V gene TRBV10-2; D gene unclear. CDR1 and CDR2 (germline): WSHSY, SAAADI. V was cut by 3 bases and J by 4 bases, with 7 bases left in between. The CDR3 is 13 residues long. In DNA form, the CDR3 reads TGCGCCAGCAGTGAAGATAAGAATCAGCCCCAGCATTTT. Translated, it gives CASSEDKNQPQHF.

This chain uses TRBV9 with TRBJ2-1, with 7 bases that match TRBD1. The CDR3 loop spans 15 amino acids. The trim removed 1 base at V and 5 bases at J, leaving 6 bases unmatched. Germline loops: CDR1 SGDLS, CDR2 YYNGEE. The CDR3 DNA sequence: TGTGCCAGCAGCGTACTGACAGGGAACCACAATGAGCAGTTCTTC. It is translated as CASSVLTGNHNEQFF.

This sequence joins TRBV5-1 and TRBJ2-3; 10 bases are shared with TRBD2. The V gene end was trimmed by 0 bases and the J gene end by 2 bases; junction bases not matched to a gene: 3. The length of the CDR3 is 16 residues. From germline, CDR1 is SGHRS and CDR2 YFSETQ. The CDR3 region is CASSLGTSGPTDTQYF. The CDR3, as DNA: TGCGCCAGCAGCTTGGGGACTAGCGGACCCACAGATACGCAGTATTTT.